Below are 21 T cell receptor beta chains sequenced from a single sample in a study of shared clonotypes between healthy human individuals (dated by TCRdb to about 2020). Library construction relied on the immunoSEQ multiplex PCR assay. TCRdb retrieved this table from immuneACCESS and kept in-frame rearrangements only. Not all clones are present; in checked studies, unresolved V genes account for under half, and no reason is known for the remainder. The sample yields 730,000 or so clones; around 72% were counted once. The ten largest clones represent about 1.7% of the sample. Sequenced material: memory CD4+ T cells sorted from blood. Explained via the paper, the cell subset or site label denotes: CD45RA-negative fraction. These receptors were collected from a young woman in good health.

The chain recombines TRBV9 with TRBJ2-3; D is ambiguous. CDR1 and CDR2 from the germline V gene are SGDLS and YYNGEE. The CDR3 is 13 residues long. Trimming removed 6 bases from V and 2 bases from J, with 10 bases in between. The CDR3 region has the DNA TGTGCCAGCACCCTCCACTACACAGATACGCAGTATTTT. This encodes CASTLHYTDTQYF.

This chain connects TRBV10-1 to TRBJ2-7, with D perhaps matching TRBD2 (6 bases). The CDR3 loop spans 14 amino acids. V was trimmed by 4 bases and J by 3 bases, leaving 13 bases between them. Germline CDR1 and CDR2: WNHNN and SYGVQD (reference sequence). The DNA of the CDR3 is TGCGCCAGCAGTGGTCCCGGGGGTGGCTACGAGCAGTACTTC. This encodes CASSGPGGGYEQYF.

This chain connects TRBV15 to TRBJ2-7; D may correspond to TRBD1 or TRBD2 (5 bases each). The germline gives CDR1 LNHNV, CDR2 YYDKDF (reference sequence). This CDR3 contains 17 residues. V was pared by 1 base and J by 3 bases, with 19 bases between. The CDR3 nucleotides read TGTGCCACCAGCAGAGTCTCTTCGAGGGGAAAGCTCTACGAGCAGTACTTC. It is translated as CATSRVSSRGKLYEQYF.

The gene calls are TRBV18 and TRBJ2-7; no clear D. V dropped 4 bases and J dropped 3 bases, with 10 bases sitting between them. Looked up from germline, CDR1 is KGHSH and CDR2 is LQKENI. The CDR3 covers 13 residues. For the CDR3, the DNA is TGTGCCAGCTCACTTGGAATTCACTACGAGCAGTACTTC. Its protein product is CASSLGIHYEQYF.

The V and J genes are TRBV5-1 and TRBJ2-1; 9 bases match TRBD2. The CDR3 contains 16 residues. J lost 0 bases, V lost 4 bases, and 5 bases had no gene match. Germline V gene lookup returns CDR1 SGHRS and CDR2 YFSETQ. The CDR3 bases are TGCGCCAGCAGCCACGGACTAGCGAGCTCCTACAATGAGCAGTTCTTC. Protein sequence: CASSHGLASSYNEQFF.

Only a few counts were recorded for this clone. The sample holds other DNA sequences that translate to the same CDR3. The chain couples TRBV18 to TRBJ1-2; D gene unclear. The CDR3 covers 12 residues. Trimming took off 2 bases at V and 3 bases at J, with 4 bases between the two ends. From germline, CDR1 is KGHSH and CDR2 LQKENI. The CDR3 spells CASSPGDYGYTF. As DNA, the CDR3 is TGTGCCAGCTCACCAGGGGACTATGGCTACACCTTC.

The V call is TRBV4-2, the J call TRBJ2-3; D unresolved. The CDR3 extends over 14 amino acids. The germline gives CDR1 LGHNA, CDR2 YNFKEQ. The V and J ends lost 5 bases and 5 bases respectively, with 14 bases between them. The CDR3 region is CASSLGTGGDTQYF. The CDR3 nucleotides read TGTGCCAGCAGCTTAGGCACGGGCGGAGATACGCAGTATTTT.

This clone has more than one count but fewer than ten. The V call is TRBV11-3, the J call TRBJ2-3; D perhaps matches TRBD2 (6 bases). CDR3 length: 12 amino acids. Germline CDR1 SGHNT, CDR2 YENEEA. The V and J ends lost 5 bases and 5 bases respectively, with 8 bases between them. The DNA for the CDR3 is TGTGCCAGCAGCCGGGAGAGAGATACGCAGTATTTT. Protein product: CASSRERDTQYF.

This clone was recorded many times. The same CDR3 arises from other DNA sequences in this sample as well. This chain joins TRBV27 and TRBJ1-2; 12 bases align to TRBD1. Per the germline V gene, CDR1 is MNHEY and CDR2 is SMNVEV (reference sequence). Losses at the gene ends were 2 bases for V and 2 bases for J; bases not matched to a gene: 3. The CDR3 is 16 amino acids. The CDR3 sequence: CASSLKGTGGNYGYTF. The CDR3 nucleotides are TGTGCCAGCAGTTTAAAGGGGACAGGGGGCAACTATGGCTACACCTTC.

The chain combines TRBV6-6 with TRBJ1-2, with D possibly matching TRBD1 (5 bases). The CDR3 covers 14 residues. Germline CDR1 reads MNHNY; CDR2 reads SVGAGI (reference sequence). The germline V and J ends were trimmed by 1 base and 6 bases, with 12 bases remaining between them. CDR3 DNA: TGTGCCAGCAGTTACTTCCAGGGAGGGGATGGCTACACCTTC. Encoded protein: CASSYFQGGDGYTF.

J is TRBJ1-5 and V is TRBV19; weak D call: TRBD1 (5 bases). Germline V CDR1 and CDR2: LNHDA, SQIVND (reference sequence). With 3 bases removed from V and 5 bases from J, the gap between germline ends came to 8 bases. The CDR3 loop spans 13 amino acids. The CDR3 protein is CASSMGTYQPQHF. CDR3 DNA sequence: TGTGCCAGTAGTATGGGGACCTATCAGCCCCAGCATTTT. The entire variable domain, with the rest obtained from reference TRBV19 and TRBJ1-5, is as follows: DGGITQSPKYLFRKEGQNVTLSCEQNLNHDAMYWYRQDPGQGLRLIYYSQIVNDFQKGDIAEGYSVSREKKESFPLTVTSAQKNPTAFYLCASSMGTYQPQHFGDGTRLSIL.

The J gene is TRBJ1-2, the V gene TRBV11-3; 8 nucleotides agree with TRBD1. The CDR3 has 14 residues. Germline CDR1 SGHNT, CDR2 YENEEA. Germline trimming cut 1 base from V and 6 bases from J; bases unmatched to any gene: 4. The CDR3 DNA is TGTGCCAGCAGCTTAGGTAGACAGGGGAATGGCTACACCTTC. This translates into CASSLGRQGNGYTF.

Remarks on this clone: Within the sample, other DNA sequences also encode this same CDR3. V is TRBV5-6 and J is TRBJ2-7; a weak D match, TRBD1 (6 bases). Between the trimmed V and J ends, which lost 5 bases and 0 bases, there was a span of 12 bases. CDR3 length: 14 amino acids. The germline CDR1 and CDR2 sequences are SGHDT and YYEEEE. CDR3 sequence: CASSPLDSSYEQYF. CDR3 bases: TGTGCCAGCAGTCCGTTGGACAGCTCCTACGAGCAGTACTTC.

This chain uses TRBV2 with TRBJ2-3; 8 nucleotides match TRBD1. Unmatched junction bases numbered 5, after V lost 7 bases and J lost 5 bases. In germline, CDR1 is SNHLY, CDR2 FYNNEI. The CDR3 loop spans 13 amino acids. For the CDR3, the DNA is TGTGCCAGCAAGGACAGGGCAGAAGATACGCAGTATTTT. Residues: CASKDRAEDTQYF. The whole variable domain, remainder taken from reference TRBV2 and TRBJ2-3, is EPEVTQTPSHQVTQMGQEVILRCVPISNHLYFYWYRQILGQKVEFLVSFYNNEISEKSEIFDDQFSVERPDGSNFTLKIRSTKLEDSAMYFCASKDRAEDTQYFGPGTRLTVL.

This clone was observed many times. The rearrangement uses TRBV10-1 and TRBJ1-3; TRBD1 is a possible D gene (5 bases). The CDR3 spans 16 residues. V was shortened by 3 bases and J by 0 bases, with 12 bases between the two germline ends. Looked up from germline, CDR1 is WNHNN and CDR2 is SYGVQD (reference sequence). CDR3 in amino acids: CASSESPGDSGNTIYF. The DNA for the CDR3 is TGCGCCAGCAGTGAATCCCCGGGGGACTCTGGAAACACCATATATTTT.

V and J are TRBV10-1 and TRBJ2-2; TRBD1 is a possible D gene (5 bases). The CDR3 contains 14 residues. Germline CDR1 reads WNHNN; CDR2 reads SYGVQD (reference sequence). The V gene lost 7 bases and the J gene lost 3 bases, with 12 bases spanning the gap. In DNA form, the CDR3 reads TGCGCCAGCAAGACGGACACGGACACCGGGGAGCTGTTTTTT. Translation gives CASKTDTDTGELFF.

This clone came up many times. The chain couples TRBV7-9 to TRBJ2-7; 8 positions agree with TRBD1. Germline CDR1 and CDR2: SEHNR and FQNEAQ (reference sequence). After removal of 5 bases from V and 5 bases from J, the junction contained 2 bases not matched to a gene. The CDR3 runs 12 residues. The CDR3, as DNA: TGTGCCAGCAGCGAGACAGGGGACGAGCAGTACTTC. Translated: CASSETGDEQYF. The whole variable domain, remainder taken from reference TRBV7-9 and TRBJ2-7, is DTGVSQNPRHKITKRGQNVTFRCDPISEHNRLYWYRQTLGQGPEFLTYFQNEAQLEKSRLLSDRFSAERPKGSFSTLEIQRTEQGDSAMYLCASSETGDEQYFGPGTRLTVT.

This chain connects TRBV7-9 to TRBJ1-4; D is unclear. Germline V CDR1 and CDR2: SEHNR, FQNEAQ (reference sequence). Trimming left V 2 bases short and J 1 base short, with 8 bases between. The CDR3 has 15 residues. The DNA for the CDR3 is TGTGCCAGCAGCTTACTCACGGGAACTAATGAAAAACTGTTTTTT. Protein sequence: CASSLLTGTNEKLFF.

The chain links TRBV27 to TRBJ2-1; D remains unclear. V lost 5 bases and J 4 bases, leaving 15 bases between the germline ends. CDR3 size: 15 residues. Germline CDR1 and CDR2: MNHEY and SMNVEV (reference sequence). The CDR3 here is CASSRRGNAYNEQFF. CDR3 nucleotides: TGTGCCAGCAGTCGACGCGGTAACGCTTACAATGAGCAGTTCTTC.

Ten or more counts support this clone. The chain links TRBV6-5 to TRBJ2-7; perhaps D is TRBD1 or TRBD2 (6 bases each). The CDR3 has 15 amino acids. Germline V lookup: CDR1 MNHEY, CDR2 SVGAGI. The germline V and J ends were trimmed by 6 bases and 7 bases, with 22 bases remaining between them. CDR3 region: CASSQGMGLPWEQYF. The CDR3 DNA is TGTGCCAGCAGCCAGGGGATGGGACTCCCTTGGGAGCAGTACTTC.

The chain has TRBV28 and TRBJ2-5; 8 nucleotides match TRBD2. Germline assignment: CDR1 MDHEN and CDR2 SYDVKM. This CDR3 comprises 14 residues. V dropped 4 bases and J dropped 2; count of bases not matched to a gene: 3. The CDR3 protein is CASSYSGAQETQYF. CDR3 sequence (DNA): TGTGCCAGCAGTTATAGCGGGGCTCAAGAGACCCAGTACTTC.